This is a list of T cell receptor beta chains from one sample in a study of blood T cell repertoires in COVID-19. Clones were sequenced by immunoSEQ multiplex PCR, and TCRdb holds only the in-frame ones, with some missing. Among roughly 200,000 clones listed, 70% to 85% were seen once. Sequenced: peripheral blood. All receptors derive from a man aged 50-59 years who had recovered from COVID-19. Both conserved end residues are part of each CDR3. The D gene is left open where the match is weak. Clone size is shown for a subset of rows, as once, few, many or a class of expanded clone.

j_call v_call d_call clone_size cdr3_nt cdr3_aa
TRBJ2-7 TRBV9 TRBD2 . TGTGCCAGCAGCGGTACTAGCGGGAGCCCGCCGTGGGAGCAGTACTTC CASSGTSGSPPWEQYF
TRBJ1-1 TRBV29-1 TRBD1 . TGCAGCGCTACAGGGGAAAGGAACACTGAAGCTTTCTTT CSATGERNTEAFF
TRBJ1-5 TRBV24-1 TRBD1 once TGTGCCACCAGTGAACCAGGACAGGTATATCAGCCCCAGCATTTT CATSEPGQVYQPQHF
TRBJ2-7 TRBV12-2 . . TGTGCAAGTCGCTTACGCGGGGGGGTGGTCACCTACGAGCAGTACTTC CASRLRGGVVTYEQYF
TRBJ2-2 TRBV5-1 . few TGCGCCAGCAGCTTGGTCCCCGGACTCAACACCGGGGAGCTGTTTTTT CASSLVPGLNTGELFF
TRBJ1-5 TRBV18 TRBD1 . TGTGCCAGCTCGCAGACAGGGGGCGATCAGCCCCAGCATTTT CASSQTGGDQPQHF
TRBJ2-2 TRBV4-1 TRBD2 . TGCGCCAGCAGCCAAGATGCGGCGGGAGGGCCTCTCGGGGAGCTGTTTTTT CASSQDAAGGPLGELFF
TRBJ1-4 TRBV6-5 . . TGTGCCAGCACAGTAACAGGGAACGGTAATGAAAAACTGTTTTTT CASTVTGNGNEKLFF
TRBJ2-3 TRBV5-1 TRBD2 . TGCGCCAGCAGCTTGGTGTCTCTAGCGGGGTGGGATACGCAGTATTTT CASSLVSLAGWDTQYF
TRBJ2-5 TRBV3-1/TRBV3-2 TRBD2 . TGTGCCAGCAGCCAAGACGCTAGCGGGAGTTATGAGACCCAGTACTTC CASSQDASGSYETQYF
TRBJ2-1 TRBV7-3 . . TGTGCCAGCAGCCTGTTGTGGCCGAATGAGCAGTTCTTC CASSLLWPNEQFF
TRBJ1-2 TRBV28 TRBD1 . TGTGCCAGCAGTTTATACCTCTGGGGGACAGCTAACGTTGGCTATGGCTACACCTTC CASSLYLWGTANVGYGYTF
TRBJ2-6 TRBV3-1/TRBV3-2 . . TGTGCCAGCAGCCTTGCGGGGCGCTCGCCCTCAGGGGCCAACGTCCTGACTTTC CASSLAGRSPSGANVLTF
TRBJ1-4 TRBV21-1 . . TGTGCCAGCAGCAAAGCGCGAGGTCTAACGGAGGAAAAACTGTTTTTT CASSKARGLTEEKLFF
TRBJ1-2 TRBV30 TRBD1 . TGTGCCTGGAGTGCCGGGACAGGGTCGGTTGGCTACACCTTC CAWSAGTGSVGYTF
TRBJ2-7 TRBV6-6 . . TGTGCCAGCAGTTACCCCCCACACAACGAGCAGTACTTC CASSYPPHNEQYF
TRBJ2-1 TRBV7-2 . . TGTGCCAGCAGCTCCCTAGGACCGGGGAATGAGCAGTTCTTC CASSSLGPGNEQFF
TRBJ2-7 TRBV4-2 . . TGTGCCAGCAGCCACCTGTCGACAGATTCCTACGAGCAGTACTTC CASSHLSTDSYEQYF
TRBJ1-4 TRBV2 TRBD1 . TGTGCCAGACAGGGGAGTGAAAAACTGTTTTTT CARQGSEKLFF
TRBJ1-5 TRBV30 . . TGTGCCTGGACTTCCGGACATCATAGCAATCAGCCCCAGCATTTT CAWTSGHHSNQPQHF
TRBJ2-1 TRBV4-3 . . TGCGCCAGCAGTCGTCAGGGGAACAATGAGCAGTTCTTC CASSRQGNNEQFF
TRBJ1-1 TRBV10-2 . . TGCGCCAGCAGTGTTCCAATGAACACTGAAGCTTTCTTT CASSVPMNTEAFF
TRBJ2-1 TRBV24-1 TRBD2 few TGTGCCACCAGTGATGTTCGAGCGGGAGGGCCCTCAGACAATGAGCAGTTCTTC CATSDVRAGGPSDNEQFF
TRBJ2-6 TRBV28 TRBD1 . TGTGCCAGCAGAGACTCCGGGACAGGGAGCTTTAGGTCCAACGTCCTGACTTTC CASRDSGTGSFRSNVLTF
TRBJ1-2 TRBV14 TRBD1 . TGTGCCAGCAGCCAATATCTGGGACAGACTAACTATGGCTACACCTTC CASSQYLGQTNYGYTF
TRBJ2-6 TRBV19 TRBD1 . TGTGCCAGTAGCAAGAACCGGGACAGGGTGTCTGGGGCCAACGTCCTGACTTTC CASSKNRDRVSGANVLTF
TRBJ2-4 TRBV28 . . TGTGCCAGCAGTTTTGGCGGTAGGGGCAAAAACATTCAGTACTTC CASSFGGRGKNIQYF
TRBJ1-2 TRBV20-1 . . TGCAGTGCTAGTACTTCACAGGCTCACAGTTATGGCTACACCTTC CSASTSQAHSYGYTF
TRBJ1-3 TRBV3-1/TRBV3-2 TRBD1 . TGTGCCAGCAGACAGGGGGCGCGTGGAAACACCATATATTTT CASRQGARGNTIYF
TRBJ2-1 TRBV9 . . TGTGCCAGCAGCGTAGAGGGAAGGGAGCGTTTCTTC CASSVEGRERFF
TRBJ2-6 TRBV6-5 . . TGTGCGGGGGCGGCCGGCTCTGGGGCCAACGTCCTGACTTTC CAGAAGSGANVLTF
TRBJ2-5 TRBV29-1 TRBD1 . TGCAGCGTGGACAGGGGGCGAGAGACCCAGTACTTC CSVDRGRETQYF
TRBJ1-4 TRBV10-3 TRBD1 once TGTGCCATCAGTGAAGGAATGGACAGGTTTAATGAAAAACTGTTTTTT CAISEGMDRFNEKLFF
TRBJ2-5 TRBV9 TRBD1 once TGTGCCAGCAGCACCACGACAGGGGGGGAGACCCAGTACTTC CASSTTTGGETQYF
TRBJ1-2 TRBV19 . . TGTGCCAGTAGTGGTCAAGGCAGGCGGGACTATGGCTACACCTTC CASSGQGRRDYGYTF
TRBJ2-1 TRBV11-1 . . TGTGCCAGCTCAGGTCACAATGAGCAGTTCTTC CASSGHNEQFF
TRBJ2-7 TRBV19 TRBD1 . TGTGCCACCGCGGGACAGGGGTCGAGGATCGAGCAGTACTTC CATAGQGSRIEQYF
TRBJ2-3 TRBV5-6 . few TGTGCCAGCAGCTTTCGACAGGATACGCAGTATTTT CASSFRQDTQYF
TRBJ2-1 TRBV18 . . TGTGCCAGCTCACCATCTCTATATGAGCAGTTCTTC CASSPSLYEQFF
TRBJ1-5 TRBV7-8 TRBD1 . TGTGCCAGCAGCCCTTGGGGGACAGGGGATCATCAGCCCCAGCATTTT CASSPWGTGDHQPQHF
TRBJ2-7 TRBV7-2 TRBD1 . TGTGCCAGCAGCTTTAATCTCGGACAGGGCTACGAGCAGTACTTC CASSFNLGQGYEQYF
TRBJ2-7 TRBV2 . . TGTGCCAGCAACAGAATATCGAACTCCTACGAGCAGTACTTC CASNRISNSYEQYF
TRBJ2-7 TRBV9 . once TGTGCCAGCAGCCCCTACCTCGTCCCCTACGAGCAGTACTTC CASSPYLVPYEQYF
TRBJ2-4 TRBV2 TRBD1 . TGTGCCAGCAGCCACCATAGCGGACAGGGGAAAAACATTCAGTACTTC CASSHHSGQGKNIQYF
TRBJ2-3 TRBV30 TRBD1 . TGTGCCTGGGGGACAGGGCCCACCGCGGATACGCAGTATTTT CAWGTGPTADTQYF
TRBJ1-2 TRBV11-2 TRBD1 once TGTGCCAGCAGCTTAACAGGACAGGGCGCGCCGGGCTACACCTTC CASSLTGQGAPGYTF
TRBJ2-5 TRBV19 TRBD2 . TGTGCCAGTAGTGGCCGGGGAGGGCTAGACCAAGAGACCCAGTACTTC CASSGRGGLDQETQYF
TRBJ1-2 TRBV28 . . TGTGCCAGCACAGGGCACGGCGACGAATATCGATATGGCTACACCTTC CASTGHGDEYRYGYTF
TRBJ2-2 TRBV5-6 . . TGTGCCAGCAGCTTGGTGAGGAACACCGGGGAGCTGTTTTTT CASSLVRNTGELFF
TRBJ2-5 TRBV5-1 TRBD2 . TGCGCCAGCAGCCTGGGGACTAGGAGGGAGACCCAGTACTTC CASSLGTRRETQYF
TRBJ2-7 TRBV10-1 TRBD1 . TGCGCCAGCAGTAGGGACAGGGACTACGAGCAGTACTTC CASSRDRDYEQYF
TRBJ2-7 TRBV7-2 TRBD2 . TGTGCCAGCAGCTCTTATAGCGGGAGCCGTTCCTACGAGCAGTACTTC CASSSYSGSRSYEQYF
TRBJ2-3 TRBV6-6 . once TGTGCCAGCAGTCTCAGGGGAAACACAGATACGCAGTATTTT CASSLRGNTDTQYF